This T cell receptor (beta chain) originates from a study of blood T cell repertoires in COVID-19. As for the study in general: From T cells, B-cell-depleted T cells, or PBMCs came the material, which was cDNA or gDNA.

Germline loops: CDR1 SEHNR, CDR2 FQNEAQ (reference sequence). After removal of 1 base from V and 4 bases from J, the junction contained 3 bases not matched to a gene. CDR3 length: 15 amino acids. The protocol was immunoSEQ multiplex PCR, while the TCRdb copy is restricted to in-frame clones and leaves out a portion. The sample records roughly 250,000 clones, approximately 85% being singletons. This TCR came from a woman aged 55-75 years with active or convalescent COVID-19. The chain couples TRBV7-9 to TRBJ2-5; TRBD2 matches at 10 bases. The sample comprised peripheral blood. The CDR3 region has the DNA TGTGCCAGCAGCTTAGGGCTAGCGGGGGTAGAGACCCAGTACTTC. Protein: CASSLGLAGVETQYF.